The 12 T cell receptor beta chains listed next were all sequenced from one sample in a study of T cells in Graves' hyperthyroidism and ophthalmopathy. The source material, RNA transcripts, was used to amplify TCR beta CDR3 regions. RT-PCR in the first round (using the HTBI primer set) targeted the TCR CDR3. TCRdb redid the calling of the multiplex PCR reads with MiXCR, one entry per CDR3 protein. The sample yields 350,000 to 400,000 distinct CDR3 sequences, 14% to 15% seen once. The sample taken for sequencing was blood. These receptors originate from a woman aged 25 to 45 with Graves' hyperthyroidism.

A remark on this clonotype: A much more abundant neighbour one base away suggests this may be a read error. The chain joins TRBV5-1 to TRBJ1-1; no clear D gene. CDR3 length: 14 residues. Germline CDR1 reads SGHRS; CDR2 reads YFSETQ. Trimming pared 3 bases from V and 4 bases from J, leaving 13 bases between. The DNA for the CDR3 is TGCGCCAGCAGCTCGTCCGACTGGAGCACTGAAGCTTTCTTT. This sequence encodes CASSSSDWSTEAFF.

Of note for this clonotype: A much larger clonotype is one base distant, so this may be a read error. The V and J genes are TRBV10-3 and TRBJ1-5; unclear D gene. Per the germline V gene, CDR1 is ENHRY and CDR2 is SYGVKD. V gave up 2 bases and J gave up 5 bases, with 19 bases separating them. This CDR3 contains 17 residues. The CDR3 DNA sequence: TGTGCCATCAGTGAGCCGTCAGCGTTACAGAGCGATCAGCCCCAGCATTTT. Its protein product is CAISEPSALQSDQPQHF.

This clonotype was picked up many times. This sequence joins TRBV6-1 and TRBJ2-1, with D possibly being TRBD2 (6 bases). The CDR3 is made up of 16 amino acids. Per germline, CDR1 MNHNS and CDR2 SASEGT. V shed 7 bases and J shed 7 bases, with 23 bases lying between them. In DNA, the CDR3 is TGTGCCAGCACCCTCAGGTGGGACTCTTATAGGAATGAGCAGTTCTTC. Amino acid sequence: CASTLRWDSYRNEQFF.

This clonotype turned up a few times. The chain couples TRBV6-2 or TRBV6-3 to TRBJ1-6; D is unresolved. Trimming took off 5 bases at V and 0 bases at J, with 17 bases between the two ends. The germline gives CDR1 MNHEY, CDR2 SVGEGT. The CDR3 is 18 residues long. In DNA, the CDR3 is TGTGCCAGCAGTGACGCGAGGAAAATGAGCTCCTATAATTCACCCCTCCACTTT. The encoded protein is CASSDARKMSSYNSPLHF.

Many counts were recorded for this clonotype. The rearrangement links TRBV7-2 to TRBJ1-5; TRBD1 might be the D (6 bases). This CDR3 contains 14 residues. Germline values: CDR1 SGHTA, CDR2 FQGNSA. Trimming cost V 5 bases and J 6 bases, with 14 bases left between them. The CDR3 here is CASSRLGGAQPQHF. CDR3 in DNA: TGTGCCAGCAGCCGTTTAGGGGGGGCTCAGCCCCAGCATTTT.

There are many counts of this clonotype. The CDR3 nucleotides read TGCAGCGTTGGAGAAGATACGCAGTATTTT. Translated, it gives CSVGEDTQYF. The rearrangement links TRBV29-1 to TRBJ2-3; no clear D gene. CDR1 is SQVTM and CDR2 is ANQGSEA in the germline V gene. The V end lost 4 bases, the J end lost 5 bases, and 4 bases lay between the germline ends. CDR3 length: 10 residues.

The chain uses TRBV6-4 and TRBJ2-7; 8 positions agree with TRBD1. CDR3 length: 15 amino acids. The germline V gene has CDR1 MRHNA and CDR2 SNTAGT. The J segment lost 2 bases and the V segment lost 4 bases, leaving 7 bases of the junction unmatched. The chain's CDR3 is CASSVSGQGPYEQYF. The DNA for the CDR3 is TGTGCCAGCAGTGTATCAGGACAGGGACCCTACGAGCAGTACTTC.

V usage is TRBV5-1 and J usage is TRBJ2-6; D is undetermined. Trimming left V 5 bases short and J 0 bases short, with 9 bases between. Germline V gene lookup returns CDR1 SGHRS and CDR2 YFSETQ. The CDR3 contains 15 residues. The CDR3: CASRVTYSGANVLTF. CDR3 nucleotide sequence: TGCGCCAGCAGAGTAACCTACTCTGGGGCCAACGTCCTGACTTTC.

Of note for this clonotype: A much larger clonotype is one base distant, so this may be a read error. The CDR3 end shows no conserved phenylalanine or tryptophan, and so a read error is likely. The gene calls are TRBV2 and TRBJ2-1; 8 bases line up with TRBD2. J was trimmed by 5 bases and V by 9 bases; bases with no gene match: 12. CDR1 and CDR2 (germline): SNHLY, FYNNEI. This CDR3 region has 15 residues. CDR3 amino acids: CARQLTSDHHNEQFL. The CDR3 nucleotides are TGTGCCAGGCAACTGACTAGCGACCACCACAATGAGCAGTTCCTC.

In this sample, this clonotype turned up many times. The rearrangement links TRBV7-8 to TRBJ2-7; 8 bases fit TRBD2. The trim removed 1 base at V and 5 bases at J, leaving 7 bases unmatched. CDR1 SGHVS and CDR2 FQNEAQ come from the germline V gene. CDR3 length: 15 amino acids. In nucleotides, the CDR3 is TGTGCCAGCAGCTTAGGAACTAGCGGAGTAAACGAGCAGTACTTC. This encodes CASSLGTSGVNEQYF. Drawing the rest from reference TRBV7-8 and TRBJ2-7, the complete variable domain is GAGVSQSPRYKVAKRGQDVALRCDPISGHVSLFWYQQALGQGPEFLTYFQNEAQLDKSGLPSDRFFAERPEGSVSTLKIQRTQQEDSAVYLCASSLGTSGVNEQYFGPGTRLTVT.

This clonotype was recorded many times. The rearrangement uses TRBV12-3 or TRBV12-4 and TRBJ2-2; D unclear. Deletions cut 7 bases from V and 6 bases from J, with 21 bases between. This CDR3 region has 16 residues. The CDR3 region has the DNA TGTGCCAGCAATCCGGGCCGTGCCTTGGGCGCCGGGGAGCTGTTTTTT. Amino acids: CASNPGRALGAGELFF.

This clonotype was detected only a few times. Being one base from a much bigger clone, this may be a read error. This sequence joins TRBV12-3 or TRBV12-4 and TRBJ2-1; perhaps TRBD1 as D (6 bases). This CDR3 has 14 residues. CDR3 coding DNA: TGTGCCAGCAGTTTCTTACAGGGTTACAGTGAGCAGTTCTTC. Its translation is CASSFLQGYSEQFF.